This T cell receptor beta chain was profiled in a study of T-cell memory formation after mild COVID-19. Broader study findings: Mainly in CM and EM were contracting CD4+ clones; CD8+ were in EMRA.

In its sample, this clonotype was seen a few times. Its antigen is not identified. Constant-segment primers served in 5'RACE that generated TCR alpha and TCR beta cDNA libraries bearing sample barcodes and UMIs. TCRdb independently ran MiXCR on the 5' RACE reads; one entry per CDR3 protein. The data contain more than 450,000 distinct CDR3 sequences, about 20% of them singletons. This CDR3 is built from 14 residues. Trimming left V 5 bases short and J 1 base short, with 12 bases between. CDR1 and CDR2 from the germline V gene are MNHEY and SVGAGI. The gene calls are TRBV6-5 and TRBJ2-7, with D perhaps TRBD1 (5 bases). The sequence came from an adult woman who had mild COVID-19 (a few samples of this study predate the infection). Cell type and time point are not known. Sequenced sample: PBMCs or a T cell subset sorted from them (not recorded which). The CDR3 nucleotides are TGTGCCAGCAGTCACCGTCAGGGATCCTACGAGCAGTACTTC. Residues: CASSHRQGSYEQYF.